These 21 T cell receptor beta chains came from one sample sequenced in a study of blood T cell repertoires in COVID-19. The protocol was immunoSEQ multiplex PCR, while the TCRdb copy is restricted to in-frame clones and leaves out a portion. This table holds a few hundred thousand clones, almost 90% found once. The sample comprised PBMCs or T cells enriched from blood (not recorded which). The receptor source for this set is a woman aged 18-29 years with acute COVID-19.

The CDR3 DNA sequence: TGCAGCGTCCGAGCGCAGGGCTCCTACAATGAGCAGTTCTTC. Protein: CSVRAQGSYNEQFF. J is TRBJ2-1 and V is TRBV29-1; TRBD1 might be the D (5 bases). The CDR3 is made up of 14 amino acids. Trimming took 6 bases from V and 0 from J, leaving 12 bases between them. Germline V gives CDR1 SQVTM, CDR2 ANQGSEA.

The chain is built from TRBV18 and TRBJ1-2, with D possibly TRBD1 on 6 matching bases. V lost 8 bases and J lost 8, with 15 bases in between. Germline V gene sequence: CDR1 KGHSH, CDR2 LQKENI. The CDR3 consists of 12 residues. DNA for the CDR3: TGTGCCAGCGGCCAACAGGGCGACGGCTACACCTTC. This gives the protein CASGQQGDGYTF.

A remark on this clone: The same CDR3 is also encoded by other DNA sequences in this sample. V is TRBV10-3 and J is TRBJ1-5, with D possibly matching TRBD1 (5 bases). V was clipped by 7 bases and J by 1 base, with 8 bases between them. CDR3 length equals 13 residues. The germline CDR1 and CDR2 sequences are ENHRY and SYGVKD. This chain's CDR3 is CAINSGSNQPQHF. CDR3 nucleotides: TGTGCCATCAACTCAGGGAGCAATCAGCCCCAGCATTTT.

CDR3 in amino acids: CSVGAGQGAYGYTF. CDR3 coding DNA: TGCAGCGTTGGGGCCGGACAGGGGGCCTATGGCTACACCTTC. V is TRBV29-1 and J is TRBJ1-2; 11 bases are a match to TRBD1. The CDR3 is made up of 14 amino acids. Germline CDR1 and CDR2: SQVTM and ANQGSEA. V was clipped by 4 bases and J by 4 bases; unmatched bases: 5.

This sequence joins TRBV28 and TRBJ1-4; D is possibly TRBD1 (5 bases). Trimming stripped 6 bases from V and 8 bases from J, with 16 bases between. This CDR3 is built from 14 residues. Germline CDR1 and CDR2: MDHEN and SYDVKM. The CDR3 bases are TGTGCCAGCAGCCCGGGGCCCCGGGGGGAAAAACTGTTTTTT. Translation gives CASSPGPRGEKLFF.

The CDR3 sequence: CSVVAPGNTEAFF. The CDR3 DNA reads as TGCAGCGTTGTGGCCCCGGGGAACACTGAAGCTTTCTTT. This chain links TRBV29-1 with TRBJ1-1, with D unclear. CDR3 length: 13 residues. CDR1 is SQVTM and CDR2 is ANQGSEA in the germline V gene. V was shortened by 4 bases and J by 1 base, with 10 bases between the two germline ends.

V and J are TRBV4-1 and TRBJ2-1, with D maybe TRBD2 (6 bases). Germline CDR1 is MGHRA and CDR2 is YSYEKL. V lost 4 bases and J lost 7, with 17 bases in between. The CDR3 covers 15 residues. CDR3: CASSPPGLQGNEQFF. Written as DNA, the CDR3 is TGCGCCAGCAGCCCCCCGGGACTCCAAGGAAATGAGCAGTTCTTC.

The sample holds one count of this clone. Here the CDR3 reads CASSVAQYNEQFF. The CDR3, as DNA: TGTGCCAGCAGCGTAGCCCAGTACAATGAGCAGTTCTTC. This chain joins TRBV9 and TRBJ2-1; no firm D call. The CDR3 consists of 13 residues. Germline values: CDR1 SGDLS, CDR2 YYNGEE. V dropped 0 bases and J dropped 4 bases, with 5 bases sitting between them.

The chain has TRBV6-4 and TRBJ2-7, with D possibly TRBD2 on 5 matching bases. The CDR3 loop spans 13 amino acids. Germline V gene sequence: CDR1 MRHNA, CDR2 SNTAGT. Between the trimmed V and J ends, which lost 0 bases and 3 bases, there was a span of 6 bases. CDR3 bases: TGTGCCAGCAGTGACTCGGCGGGCTACGAGCAGTACTTC. This codes for CASSDSAGYEQYF.

The chain recombines TRBV29-1 with TRBJ2-2, with 10 bases aligning to TRBD2. V lost 4 bases and J lost 2; bases outside the gene matches: 4. The CDR3 covers 15 residues. Germline V lookup: CDR1 SQVTM, CDR2 ANQGSEA. In DNA form, the CDR3 reads TGCAGCGTTGGCCGACTAGCGGGTAACACCGGGGAGCTGTTTTTT. Residues: CSVGRLAGNTGELFF.

The chain links TRBV4-1 to TRBJ1-1, with D hard to call. The CDR3 loop spans 14 amino acids. V was shortened by 4 bases and J by 4 bases, with 13 bases between the two germline ends. The germline CDR1 and CDR2 sequences are MGHRA and YSYEKL. The DNA for the CDR3 is TGCGCCAGCAGCCCGGAGGGAAAGGGCACTGAAGCTTTCTTT. It encodes CASSPEGKGTEAFF.

V is TRBV7-9 and J is TRBJ1-3; 7 bases map to TRBD1. The CDR3 totals 17 residues. Germline V lookup: CDR1 SEHNR, CDR2 FQNEAQ (reference sequence). V shed 4 bases, J shed 2 bases, and the junction held 11 bases outside the gene matches. The CDR3 is CASSWPVGQGAGNTIYF. As DNA, the CDR3 is TGTGCCAGCAGCTGGCCTGTGGGGCAGGGGGCTGGAAACACCATATATTTT.

V is TRBV30 and J is TRBJ2-5, with D tentatively TRBD2 (7 bases). Trimming stripped 2 bases from V and 9 bases from J, with 16 bases between. Germline CDR1 is GTSNPN and CDR2 is SVGIG (reference sequence). The CDR3 is 13 residues long. CDR3 in amino acids: CAWSRLGGQAQYF. CDR3 nucleotides: TGTGCCTGGAGTAGATTGGGGGGGCAGGCCCAGTACTTC.

This sequence joins TRBV19 and TRBJ1-4; D unclear. The CDR3 sequence is 17 residues long. Germline V gene sequence: CDR1 LNHDA, CDR2 SQIVND (reference sequence). V was trimmed by 2 bases and J by 0 bases, leaving 13 bases between them. CDR3 coding DNA: TGTGCCAGTAGTATAACGTGGCGGGCAACAACTAATGAAAAACTGTTTTTT. It yields the protein CASSITWRATTNEKLFF.

CDR3 sequence reads: CASSLTVGGEQYF. The DNA of the CDR3 is TGTGCCAGCAGCCTGACCGTGGGGGGAGAGCAGTACTTC. The genes are TRBV5-6 and TRBJ2-7; weak D call: TRBD2 (6 bases). Germline V lookup: CDR1 SGHDT, CDR2 YYEEEE. The CDR3 extends over 13 amino acids. With 4 bases removed from V and 7 bases from J, the gap between germline ends came to 15 bases.

This clone has more than one count but fewer than ten. This rearrangement joins TRBV11-2 to TRBJ1-1, with TRBD1 matching 9 bases. V lost 4 bases, J lost 9 bases, and 9 bases stayed unmatched. The germline V gene encodes CDR1 SGHAT and CDR2 FQNNGV. This CDR3 is built from 14 residues. Here the CDR3 DNA reads TGTGCCAGCAGCTCAACGTGGACAGGGGATCAAGCTTTCTTT. It specifies CASSSTWTGDQAFF.

V is TRBV5-1 and J is TRBJ1-1; 9 nucleotides match TRBD1. CDR1 is SGHRS, CDR2 YFSETQ, per germline. V lost 5 bases to trimming and J lost 2 bases; unmatched junction nucleotides: 4. This CDR3 has 14 residues. The CDR3 reads CASRPGQGNTEAFF. DNA for the CDR3: TGCGCCAGCAGGCCGGGACAGGGTAACACTGAAGCTTTCTTT.

J is TRBJ2-1 and V is TRBV4-3, with 8 bases fitting TRBD1. Germline values: CDR1 LGHNA, CDR2 YSLEER. CDR3 size: 18 residues. Trimming at V came to 3 bases and at J to 0 bases, leaving 10 bases not matched to a gene. As DNA, the CDR3 is TGCGCCAGCAGCCAGAACTTCCGACAGGGGAGCTCCTACAATGAGCAGTTCTTC. Encoded protein: CASSQNFRQGSSYNEQFF.

The chain couples TRBV5-1 to TRBJ2-1; TRBD2 agrees at 14 bases. Germline assignment: CDR1 SGHRS and CDR2 YFSETQ. This CDR3 has 16 residues. Trimming at V came to 4 bases and at J to 3 bases, leaving 3 bases not matched to a gene. The CDR3 region has the DNA TGCGCCAGCAGCGGTGGGACTAGCGGGAGCTACAATGAGCAGTTCTTC. It specifies CASSGGTSGSYNEQFF.

This sequence joins TRBV28 and TRBJ2-4; TRBD2 agrees at 12 bases. This CDR3 spans 14 amino acids. V lost 7 bases, J lost 7 bases, and 5 bases stayed unmatched. Germline V CDR1 and CDR2: MDHEN, SYDVKM. The CDR3 loop reads CASTLGTSGNIQYF. Here the CDR3 DNA reads TGTGCCAGCACCTTGGGGACTAGCGGGAACATTCAGTACTTC. Variable domain in full (rest from reference TRBV28 and TRBJ2-4): DVKVTQSSRYLVKRTGEKVFLECVQDMDHENMFWYRQDPGLGLRLIYFSYDVKMKEKGDIPEGYSVSREKKERFSLILESASTNQTSMYLCASTLGTSGNIQYFGAGTRLSVL.

The V and J genes are TRBV19 and TRBJ1-5, with D possibly matching TRBD1 (6 bases). V gave up 6 bases and J gave up 6 bases, with 12 bases separating them. CDR1 and CDR2 (germline): LNHDA, SQIVND (reference sequence). The CDR3 consists of 13 residues. CDR3 loop: CASSGTILQPQHF. The DNA for the CDR3 is TGTGCCAGTAGCGGGACAATCCTTCAGCCCCAGCATTTT.